This passage covers 9 T cell receptor beta chains from one sample sequenced in a study of T-cell memory formation after mild COVID-19 (dated by TCRdb to the early 2020s). The protocol used for the library was 5' RACE. Sequencing used an Illumina NovaSeq 6000. Through fastp at Q25 and MiXCR, TCRdb rebuilt clones from the public reads, retaining in-frame beta chains. Rows with one shared CDR3 protein collapse into an entry with the most common genes and DNA. The sample has around 340,000 distinct CDR3 sequences on record, 10% to 15% of them singletons. The ten largest account for roughly a fifth of the sample. Sequencing input: PBMCs or a T cell subset sorted from them (not recorded which). These receptors all come from a man aged 18 to 35 who had mild COVID-19 (a few samples of this study predate the infection). The sample titles of this study are shuffled in the database, so cell type and time point are left out; the donor was told from shared clones.

The CDR3 DNA follows: TGTGCCAGCAGCAAACAGGGGGCGGCGAATGAGCAGTTCTTC. It translates to CASSKQGAANEQFF. The rearrangement joins TRBV6-5 to TRBJ2-1; TRBD1 matches 9 bases. Per the germline V gene, CDR1 is MNHEY and CDR2 is SVGAGI. The CDR3 is made up of 14 amino acids. J was trimmed by 7 bases and V by 6 bases; bases with no gene match: 7.

V is TRBV15 and J is TRBJ2-1, with D uncertain. The V and J ends lost 1 base and 0 bases respectively, with 16 bases between them. Germline assignment: CDR1 LNHNV and CDR2 YYDKDF (reference sequence). This CDR3 is built from 18 residues. CDR3 coding DNA: TGTGCCACCAGCAGAGCACCCCCTACCCTCCTCTCCTACAATGAGCAGTTCTTC. Encoded protein: CATSRAPPTLLSYNEQFF.

This clonotype was observed at least ten times. At one boundary the junction diverges from the germline segment, which might be a read error. This chain uses TRBV7-6 with TRBJ2-2; a possible D gene is TRBD2 (5 bases). CDR1 and CDR2 (germline): SGHVS, FNYEAQ. There are 12 residues in the CDR3. The CDR3 loop reads CASSLATGELFF. CDR3 DNA sequence: TGTGCCAGCAGCCTAGCTACCGGGGAGCTGTTTTTT. The whole variable domain, remainder taken from reference TRBV7-6 and TRBJ2-2, is GAGVSQSPRYKVTKRGQDVALRCDPISGHVSLYWYRQALGQGPEFLTYFNYEAQQDKSGLPNDRFSAERPEGSISTLTIQRTEQRDSAMYRCASSLATGELFFGEGSRLTVL.

V is TRBV6-2 or TRBV6-3 and J is TRBJ1-6, with D possibly matching TRBD1 (5 bases). CDR3 length equals 17 residues. V was cut by 3 bases and J by 0 bases, with 12 bases left in between. CDR1 MNHEY and CDR2 SVGEGT come from the germline V gene. The CDR3 nucleotides are TGTGCCAGCAGTTATTTGGGACTTCGCTCCTATAATTCACCCCTCCACTTT. This encodes CASSYLGLRSYNSPLHF.

V is TRBV5-1 and J is TRBJ2-7, with D uncertain. Germline V gives CDR1 SGHRS, CDR2 YFSETQ. The CDR3 runs to 15 residues. V shed 0 bases and J shed 1 base, with 11 bases lying between them. The CDR3 DNA reads TGCGCCAGCAGCTTGGAGCCTCTAGAGTCCTACGAGCAGTACTTC. This translates into CASSLEPLESYEQYF.

In its sample, this clonotype was seen a few times. The J gene is TRBJ2-2, the V gene TRBV7-2; 8 nucleotides agree with TRBD1. In germline, CDR1 is SGHTA, CDR2 FQGNSA. V lost 8 bases, J lost 0 bases, and 5 bases stayed unmatched. The CDR3 loop spans 15 amino acids. This chain's CDR3 is CASGFRGPNTGELFF. The CDR3 DNA follows: TGTGCCAGCGGATTCAGGGGGCCGAACACCGGGGAGCTGTTTTTT.

A few counts support this clonotype. The genes are TRBV7-9 and TRBJ1-1; 7 nucleotides agree with TRBD1. The CDR3 length is 16 residues. Germline lookup yields CDR1 SEHNR and CDR2 FQNEAQ (reference sequence). V trimming: 4 bases; J trimming: 0 bases; junction bases outside the gene matches: 8. The CDR3 reads CASSSRRGQLNTEAFF. The DNA of the CDR3 is TGTGCCAGCAGCTCTAGGCGGGGACAGCTGAACACTGAAGCTTTCTTT.

This clonotype was counted many times. The J gene is TRBJ2-5, the V gene TRBV15; D uncertain. V was cut by 0 bases and J by 2 bases, with 10 bases left in between. CDR3 size: 15 residues. Per the germline V gene, CDR1 is LNHNV and CDR2 is YYDKDF (reference sequence). The CDR3 region has the DNA TGTGCCACCAGCAGAGACTTCTACAAGCAAGAGACCCAGTACTTC. This gives the protein CATSRDFYKQETQYF.

This clonotype has a handful of counts. The chain combines TRBV6-6 with TRBJ1-1, with unresolved D. Germline-derived CDR1 and CDR2 are MNHNY and SVGAGI (reference sequence). V lost 0 bases and J lost 10, with 15 bases in between. This CDR3 is 14 amino acids long. As DNA, the CDR3 is TGTGCCAGCAGTTACTCGGTCCCCGCTCTAGTAGCTTTCTTT. As protein: CASSYSVPALVAFF.